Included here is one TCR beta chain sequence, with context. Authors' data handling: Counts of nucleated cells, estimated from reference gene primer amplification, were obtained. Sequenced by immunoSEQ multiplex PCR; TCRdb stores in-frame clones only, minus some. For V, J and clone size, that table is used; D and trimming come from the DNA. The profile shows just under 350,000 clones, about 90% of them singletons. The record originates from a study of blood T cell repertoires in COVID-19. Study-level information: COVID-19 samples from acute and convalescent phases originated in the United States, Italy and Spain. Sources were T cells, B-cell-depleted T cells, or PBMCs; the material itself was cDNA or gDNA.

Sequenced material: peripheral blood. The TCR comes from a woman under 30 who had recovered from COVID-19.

The CDR3 reads CASSFRTSFTNTGELFF. CDR3 nucleotides: TGTGCCAGTAGTTTTAGGACTAGCTTCACGAACACCGGGGAGCTGTTTTTT. This chain links TRBV19 with TRBJ2-2, with 8 positions matching TRBD2. Trimming took 5 bases from V and 0 from J; bases not matched to a gene: 8. The CDR3 runs to 17 residues. Germline V gives CDR1 LNHDA, CDR2 SQIVND (reference sequence).